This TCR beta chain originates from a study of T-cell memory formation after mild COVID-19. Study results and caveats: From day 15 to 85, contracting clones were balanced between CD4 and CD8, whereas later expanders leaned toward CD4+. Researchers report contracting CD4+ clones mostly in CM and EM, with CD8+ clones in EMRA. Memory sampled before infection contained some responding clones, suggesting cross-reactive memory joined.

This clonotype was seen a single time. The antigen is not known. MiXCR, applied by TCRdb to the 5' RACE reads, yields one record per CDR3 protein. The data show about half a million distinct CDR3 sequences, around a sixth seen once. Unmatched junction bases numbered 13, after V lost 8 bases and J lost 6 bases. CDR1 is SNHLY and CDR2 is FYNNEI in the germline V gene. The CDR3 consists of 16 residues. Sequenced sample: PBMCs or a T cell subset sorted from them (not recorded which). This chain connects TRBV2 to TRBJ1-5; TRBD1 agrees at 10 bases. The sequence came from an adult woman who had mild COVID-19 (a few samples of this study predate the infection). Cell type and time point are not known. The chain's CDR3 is CASGIGTGEVSQPQHF. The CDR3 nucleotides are TGTGCCAGCGGAATCGGGACAGGGGAGGTTAGTCAGCCCCAGCATTTT.